This entry describes one T cell receptor beta chain. Its antigen is currently unknown. The repertoire was sequenced with immunoSEQ multiplex PCR; TCRdb's copy has only in-frame clones and lacks some. The table includes approximately 260,000 clones, about 86% detected once. This entry belongs to a study of cytomegalovirus exposure and HLA in healthy donors. Study-level points and caveats: For most TCR sequences rarity was the rule, although some public TCRs occurred in many donors.

Germline V gene data show CDR1 as PRHDT and CDR2 as FYEKMQ (reference sequence). V was cut by 5 bases and J by 3 bases, with 10 bases left in between. The CDR3 contains 13 residues. Specimen: PBMCs. The rearrangement links TRBV13 to TRBJ1-2; possibly TRBD1 for D (6 bases). This receptor was taken from a young woman in good health and CMV-seropositive. In DNA, the CDR3 is TGTGCCAGCAGCCGAGGACAGTACTATGGCTACACCTTC. It encodes CASSRGQYYGYTF.